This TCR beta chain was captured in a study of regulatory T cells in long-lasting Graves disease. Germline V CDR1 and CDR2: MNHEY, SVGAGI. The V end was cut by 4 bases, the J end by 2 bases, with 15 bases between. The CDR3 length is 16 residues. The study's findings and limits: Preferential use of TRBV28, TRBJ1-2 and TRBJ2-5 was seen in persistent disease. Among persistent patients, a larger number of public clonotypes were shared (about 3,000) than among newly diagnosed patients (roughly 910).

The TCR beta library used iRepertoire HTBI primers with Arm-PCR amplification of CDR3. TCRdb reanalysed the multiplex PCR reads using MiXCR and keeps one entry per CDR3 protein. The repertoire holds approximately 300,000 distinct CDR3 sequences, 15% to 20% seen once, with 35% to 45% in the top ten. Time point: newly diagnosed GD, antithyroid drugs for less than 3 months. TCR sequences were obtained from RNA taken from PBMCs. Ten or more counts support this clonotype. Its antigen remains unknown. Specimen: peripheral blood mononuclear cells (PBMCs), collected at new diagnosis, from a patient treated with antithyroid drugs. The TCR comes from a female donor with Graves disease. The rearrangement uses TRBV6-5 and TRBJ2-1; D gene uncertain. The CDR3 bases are TGTGCCAGCAGTTTTGATTCGGAGATTCCCTACAATGAGCAGTTCTTC. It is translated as CASSFDSEIPYNEQFF.